These T cell receptor beta chains were read from a single sample in a study of Ad26.COV2.S vaccination and SARS-CoV-2 variants. Data came from immunoSEQ multiplex PCR; TCRdb stores just in-frame clones and leaves some out. The sample holds hundreds of thousands of clones, around 90% seen once. This sample comprised peripheral blood, obtained after recovery from COVID-19. All receptors derive from a human donor who had recovered from COVID-19. The CDR3 runs from the conserved cysteine through the conserved F or W. D genes are given only for firm matches. Clone size is not always given. Where it is, it says once, few, many or a class for expanded clones.

size: .; length: 11; D: .; V: TRBV2; CDR3: CASSEIYEQYF
size: .; length: 15; D: TRBD1; V: TRBV19; CDR3: CASRGPGQGTNEQYF
size: once; length: 12; D: .; V: TRBV7-9; CDR3: CASRPGGDTQYF
size: .; length: 16; D: .; V: TRBV3-1/TRBV3-2; CDR3: CASAFMSTGLSYEQYF
size: .; length: 17; D: TRBD1; V: TRBV27; CDR3: CASSLSRGTGSNSPLHF
size: .; length: 15; D: .; V: TRBV9; CDR3: CASSPSVRDDNEQFF
size: .; length: 14; D: .; V: TRBV6-1; CDR3: CASSEWDRSYEQYF
size: .; length: 15; D: TRBD1; V: TRBV2; CDR3: CATSLAGGRNNEQFF
size: once; length: 15; D: .; V: TRBV6-6; CDR3: CASSPTRTAQETQYF
size: .; length: 12; D: .; V: TRBV6-5; CDR3: CASTPVWTEAFF
size: few; length: 12; D: .; V: TRBV6-1; CDR3: CASSDEGIKAFF
size: once; length: 12; D: TRBD1; V: TRBV10-1; CDR3: CASSMTGGEQYF
size: .; length: 15; D: .; V: TRBV4-3; CDR3: CASSQDFRQNYGYTF
size: once; length: 14; D: .; V: TRBV18; CDR3: CASSMGRASGEQFF
size: .; length: 14; D: TRBD1; V: TRBV6-6; CDR3: CASTKTGVGSPLHF
size: .; length: 12; D: .; V: TRBV2; CDR3: CASRQGYHEQYF
size: .; length: 15; D: TRBD1; V: TRBV6-5; CDR3: CASSRQGGVRVTQFF
size: .; length: 14; D: .; V: TRBV2; CDR3: CASSEESGYQPQHF
size: .; length: 17; D: TRBD2; V: TRBV9; CDR3: CASSVGLAGGFQETQYF
size: .; length: 15; D: .; V: TRBV19; CDR3: CASSIGTASGNTIYF
size: .; length: 11; D: .; V: TRBV5-1; CDR3: CASSSGETQYF
size: .; length: 15; D: TRBD2; V: TRBV3-1/TRBV3-2; CDR3: CASSPGTSFGGELFF
size: .; length: 15; D: .; V: TRBV6-5; CDR3: CASRTGRISNQPQHF
size: few; length: 15; D: TRBD1; V: TRBV6-1; CDR3: CASSEIRQGSGELFF
size: .; length: 13; D: .; V: TRBV11-2; CDR3: CASSLKLSTEAFF
size: .; length: 16; D: .; V: TRBV3-1/TRBV3-2; CDR3: CASSLTGGIPMIEAFF
size: .; length: 13; D: .; V: TRBV27; CDR3: CASSLSRRDIFFF
size: .; length: 14; D: .; V: TRBV7-9; CDR3: CASSLSGAGSPLHF
size: .; length: 12; D: .; V: TRBV7-8; CDR3: CASSLGGDEQFF
size: once; length: 12; D: .; V: TRBV7-9; CDR3: CASSLTEETQYF
size: .; length: 14; D: .; V: TRBV27; CDR3: CASSVTYSNQPQHF
size: .; length: 15; D: .; V: TRBV7-9; CDR3: CASSLSDSAKNIQYF
size: .; length: 13; D: TRBD1; V: TRBV6-5; CDR3: CASRRTGGRGYTF
size: .; length: 13; D: .; V: TRBV5-1; CDR3: CASSLTGNTEAFF
size: .; length: 13; D: .; V: TRBV11-3; CDR3: CASSLKGYNEQFF
size: .; length: 14; D: .; V: TRBV19; CDR3: CASSINSETGELFF
size: once; length: 12; D: .; V: TRBV9; CDR3: CASSPPTGELFF
size: .; length: 15; D: .; V: TRBV7-2; CDR3: CASSLVIGSNQPQHF
size: .; length: 14; D: .; V: TRBV5-1; CDR3: CASSLVREYNEQFF
size: .; length: 16; D: TRBD1; V: TRBV24-1; CDR3: CATSDSGRGSYNEQFF
size: .; length: 14; D: .; V: TRBV5-6; CDR3: CASSNAWSRTEAFF
size: .; length: 14; D: TRBD1; V: TRBV19; CDR3: CASSSWTGEGEQYF
size: .; length: 14; D: TRBD2; V: TRBV5-1; CDR3: CASSAGLGGYEQYF
size: .; length: 13; D: .; V: TRBV6-5; CDR3: CASSPANWYGYTF
size: .; length: 18; D: .; V: TRBV5-8; CDR3: CASSFTRSALNNGETQYF
size: .; length: 15; D: .; V: TRBV7-3; CDR3: CASSLNPGALYEQYF
size: .; length: 13; D: TRBD2; V: TRBV12-3/TRBV12-4; CDR3: CASSLGGEKAQFF
size: .; length: 16; D: TRBD2; V: TRBV6-2/TRBV6-3; CDR3: CASSLPTSGGGDTQYF
size: .; length: 13; D: .; V: TRBV6-1; CDR3: CASSFTVNTEAFF
size: .; length: 15; D: .; V: TRBV4-3; CDR3: CASSQEAGPGQPQHF
size: .; length: 13; D: .; V: TRBV12-3/TRBV12-4; CDR3: CASSEGAYNEQFF
size: once; length: 16; D: .; V: TRBV7-9; CDR3: CASSKIGGGSTDTQYF
size: .; length: 12; D: .; V: TRBV5-1; CDR3: CASSLQGTDAFF
size: .; length: 16; D: TRBD2; V: TRBV4-3; CDR3: CASSQVAGTSYNEQFF
size: .; length: 14; D: .; V: TRBV9; CDR3: CASSPPASGNTIYF
size: once; length: 13; D: TRBD2; V: TRBV9; CDR3: CASSVDSAGEVYF